This TCR beta chain came from a study of cytomegalovirus exposure and HLA in healthy donors (TCRdb year 2017). Some background on the complete study: According to a later analysis, the 120 or so validation repertoires were produced on the same platform as the roughly 700 repertoires of the first cohort. The aim of the study was to test whether cataloging public T cell receptors could identify signatures of past pathogen exposure. To predict cytomegalovirus infection status, the study combined high-throughput TCR immunosequencing, statistical association of individual TCRs with disease status, and machine learning. Along with the roughly 700-subject first cohort, a separate validation cohort of 120 different subjects was used. The paper as a whole reports these results and caveats: The classifier was reported to diagnose cytomegalovirus status with high specificity and sensitivity in both the original and validation cohorts. A later analysis lacked HLA typing for the validation cohort, so it scored co-occurrence in that cohort across all 120 or so repertoires. The study gave a list of more than 150 TCR beta chains associated with cytomegalovirus. In vitro tests confirmed that a few of the cytomegalovirus-associated TCR beta chains recognize cytomegalovirus antigens. Across donors, most TCR sequences were observed very rarely, whereas some public TCRs were present in many individuals. The authors suggested that the approach could potentially be extended to other disease states and immunological phenotypes. Subsequent analysis determined that TCRs grouped into clusters in the first cohort also showed a tendency toward co-occurrence across the roughly 110 validation repertoires, and roughly 95% of cluster scores exceeded 0.

The donors belonged to the validation cohort of around 130 subjects, which was separate from the roughly 700-subject first cohort. A word on this clone: The clone's antigen remains unknown. No base quality information exists; no much larger clone differs at one position.

Library generation was performed with the immunoSEQ multiplex PCR assay. Regarding the original processing steps: A statistical classification framework was built for diagnosing cytomegalovirus status from the catalog of TCR beta chain sequences. Held by TCRdb, this immuneACCESS table contains in-frame sequences only and omits some clones. Under half of the omission traces to an unresolved V gene where checked; the cause of the rest is unknown. V, J and clone size reflect that table, while D and trimming were determined from the DNA. The table for this sample lists 80,000 to 100,000 clones; around 88% of them were counted only once. The ten top clones hold roughly 3.7% of the sample. From its cysteine to its phenylalanine, the CDR3 spans 13 amino acids. Only the CDR3 portion is preserved as DNA: 39 bases, with reading frame beginning at the first base. V and J lose 3 bases and 7 bases, and a span of 10 bases separates them. CDR1 and CDR2 (KGHSH, LQKENI) derive from the germline V gene.

The receptor was isolated from a woman in her twenties or thirties in good health and CMV-seronegative. The sample taken for sequencing was PBMCs. The sequence joins TRBV18 to TRBJ1-5, and possibly TRBD1, on 6 matching bases. The nucleotides are TGTGCCAGCTCACCGCCAGGGGTACAGCCCCAGCATTTT. Its protein product is CASSPPGVQPQHF.